This T cell receptor beta chain was documented in a study of post-analysis software for immune sequencing data. About the study: Relapsing-remitting, secondary progressive and progressive-relapsing courses of multiple sclerosis were included. Study-level results: About five TRBV segments, including TRBV5-6, TRBV5-1 and TRBV20-1, were more frequent in patients than controls.

As for this clonotype: What it recognizes is unknown.

V was pared by 1 base and J by 2 bases, with 6 bases between. The CDR3 has 13 residues. Germline V gives CDR1 SGHNT, CDR2 YYREEE (reference sequence). Presence of unique molecular identifiers characterized the TCR beta cDNA libraries. TCRdb called the PCR reads again in MiXCR, with one record for every CDR3 protein. The repertoire has a few hundred thousand distinct CDR3 sequences, 35% to 40% of them found once; the top ten carry 4.5% to 5.5%. The chain uses TRBV5-4 and TRBJ1-1; D not certain. The sequenced material came from blood. The TCR was taken from a girl between 10 and 17 years old with multiple sclerosis. CDR3 in DNA: TGTGCCAGCAGCTTGCCGGACAACACTGAAGCTTTCTTT. Protein sequence: CASSLPDNTEAFF. Full variable domain (rest looked up from reference TRBV5-4 and TRBJ1-1): ETGVTQSPTHLIKTRGQQVTLRCSSQSGHNTVSWYQQALGQGPQFIFQYYREEENGRGNFPPRFSGLQFPNYSSELNVNALELDDSALYLCASSLPDNTEAFFGQGTRLTVV.